This T cell receptor (beta chain) originates from a study of blood T cell repertoires in COVID-19. Study-level information: Researchers got acute and convalescent COVID-19 samples from the United States, Italy and Spain. PBMCs, B-cell-depleted T cells, or T cells were the source of the cDNA or gDNA that made up the material.

Source study methods: Cell counts per sample came from amplifying reference gene primers. The assay was immunoSEQ multiplex PCR, and TCRdb's table has in-frame clones only and misses some. V and J calls and clone size are copied from that table; D and trimming were computed from the DNA. The repertoire consists of some 170,000 clones, with approximately 88% occurring once and the leading ten covering 3.9%. Germline V gives CDR1 KGHSH, CDR2 LQKENI. The CDR3 is 13 residues long. The V end was cut by 6 bases, the J end by 1 base, with 9 bases between. The chain carries TRBV18 and TRBJ1-1; D might be TRBD1 (6 bases). Sequencing used peripheral blood. The clonotype originates from a woman in her fifties or sixties who had recovered from COVID-19. The CDR3 DNA reads TGTGCCAGCTCTTCAGGGGAGAACACTGAAGCTTTCTTT. As protein: CASSSGENTEAFF.